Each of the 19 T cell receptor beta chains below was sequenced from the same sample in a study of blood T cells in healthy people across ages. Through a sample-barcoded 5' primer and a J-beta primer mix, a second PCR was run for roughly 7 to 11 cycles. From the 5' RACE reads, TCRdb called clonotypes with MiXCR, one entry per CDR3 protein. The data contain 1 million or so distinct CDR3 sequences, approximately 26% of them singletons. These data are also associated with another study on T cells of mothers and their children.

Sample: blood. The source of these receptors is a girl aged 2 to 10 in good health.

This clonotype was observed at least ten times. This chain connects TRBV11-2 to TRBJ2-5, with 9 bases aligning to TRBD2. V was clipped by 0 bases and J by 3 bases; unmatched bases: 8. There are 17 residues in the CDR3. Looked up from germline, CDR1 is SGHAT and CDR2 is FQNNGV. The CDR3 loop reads CASSLDLAGGLEETQYF. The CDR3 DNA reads TGTGCCAGCAGCTTAGATCTTGCGGGAGGGCTTGAAGAGACCCAGTACTTC.

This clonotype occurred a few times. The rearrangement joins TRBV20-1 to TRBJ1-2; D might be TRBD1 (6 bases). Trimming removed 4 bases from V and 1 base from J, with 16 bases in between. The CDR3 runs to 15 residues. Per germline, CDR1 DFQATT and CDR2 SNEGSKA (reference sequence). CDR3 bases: TGCAGTGCTACAGGGGTCAACGCTGATAACTATGGCTACACCTTC. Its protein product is CSATGVNADNYGYTF.

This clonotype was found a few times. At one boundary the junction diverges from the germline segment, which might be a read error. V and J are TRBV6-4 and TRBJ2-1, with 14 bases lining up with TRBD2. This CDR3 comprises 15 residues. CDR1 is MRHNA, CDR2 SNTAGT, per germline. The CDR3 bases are TGTGCCAGCAGTGACTCGACTAGCGGGGGGGATGATCAGTTCTTC. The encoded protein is CASSDSTSGGDDQFF.

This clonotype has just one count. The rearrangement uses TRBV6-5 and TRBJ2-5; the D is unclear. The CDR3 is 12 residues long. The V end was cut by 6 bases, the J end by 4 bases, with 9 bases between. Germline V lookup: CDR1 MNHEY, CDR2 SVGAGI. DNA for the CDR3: TGTGCCAGCAGCCCCCAGCCAGAGACCCAGTACTTC. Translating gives CASSPQPETQYF.

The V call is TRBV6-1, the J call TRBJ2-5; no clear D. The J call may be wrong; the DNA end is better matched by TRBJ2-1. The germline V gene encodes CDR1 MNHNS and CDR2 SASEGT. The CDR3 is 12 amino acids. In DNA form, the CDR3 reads TGTGCCAGCAGTGAACTGGATAATGAGCAGTTCTTC. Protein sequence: CASSELDNEQFF.

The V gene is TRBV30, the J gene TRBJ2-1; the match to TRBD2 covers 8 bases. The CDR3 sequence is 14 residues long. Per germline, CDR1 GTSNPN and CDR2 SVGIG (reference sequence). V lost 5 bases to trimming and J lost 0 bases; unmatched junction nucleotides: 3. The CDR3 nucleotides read TGTGCCTGGGGGGGACTAGGCTCCTACAATGAGCAGTTCTTC. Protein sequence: CAWGGLGSYNEQFF.

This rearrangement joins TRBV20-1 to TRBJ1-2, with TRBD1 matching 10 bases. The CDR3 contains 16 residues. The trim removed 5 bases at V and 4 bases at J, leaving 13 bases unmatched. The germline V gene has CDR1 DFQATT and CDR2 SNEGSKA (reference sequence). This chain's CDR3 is CSAHLQGDRGFYGYTF. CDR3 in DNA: TGCAGTGCTCACCTTCAAGGGGACAGGGGATTCTATGGCTACACCTTC.

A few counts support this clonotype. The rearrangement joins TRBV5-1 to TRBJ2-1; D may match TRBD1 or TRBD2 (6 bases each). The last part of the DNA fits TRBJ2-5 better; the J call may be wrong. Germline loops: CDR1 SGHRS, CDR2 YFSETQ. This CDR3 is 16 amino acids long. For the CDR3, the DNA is TGCGCCAGCAGCTTGACGGGGGCTAGCAGGGAAGAGACCCAGTACTTC. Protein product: CASSLTGASREETQYF.

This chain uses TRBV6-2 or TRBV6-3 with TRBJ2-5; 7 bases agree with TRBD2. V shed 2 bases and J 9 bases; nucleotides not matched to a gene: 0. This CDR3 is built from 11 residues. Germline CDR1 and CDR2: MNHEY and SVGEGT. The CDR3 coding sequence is TGTGCCAGCAGTTACCGGGAGGCCCAGTACTTC. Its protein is CASSYREAQYF.

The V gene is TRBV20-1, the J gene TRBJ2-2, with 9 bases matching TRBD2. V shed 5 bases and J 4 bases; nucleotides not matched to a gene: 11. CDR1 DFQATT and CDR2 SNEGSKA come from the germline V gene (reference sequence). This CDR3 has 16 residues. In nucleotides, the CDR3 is TGCAGTGCTCTTAAGCGGGAGGAAGGCCTCACCGGGGAGCTGTTTTTT. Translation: CSALKREEGLTGELFF.

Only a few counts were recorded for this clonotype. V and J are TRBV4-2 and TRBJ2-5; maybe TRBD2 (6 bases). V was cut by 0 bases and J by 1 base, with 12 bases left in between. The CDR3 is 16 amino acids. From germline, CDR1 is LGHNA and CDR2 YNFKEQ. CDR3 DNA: TGTGCCAGCAGCCAAGACTTCGGCGGGGCCCAAGAGACCCAGTACTTC. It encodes CASSQDFGGAQETQYF.

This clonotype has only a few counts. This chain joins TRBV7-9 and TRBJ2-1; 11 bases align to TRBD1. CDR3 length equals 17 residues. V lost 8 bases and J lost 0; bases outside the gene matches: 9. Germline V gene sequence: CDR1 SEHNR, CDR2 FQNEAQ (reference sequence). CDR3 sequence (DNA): TGTGCCAGCCTGGACAGGGGGCACCTTAGCTCCTACAATGAGCAGTTCTTC. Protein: CASLDRGHLSSYNEQFF. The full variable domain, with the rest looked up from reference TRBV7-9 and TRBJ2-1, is DTGVSQNPRHKITKRGQNVTFRCDPISEHNRLYWYRQTLGQGPEFLTYFQNEAQLEKSRLLSDRFSAERPKGSFSTLEIQRTEQGDSAMYLCASLDRGHLSSYNEQFFGPGTRLTVL.

The CDR3 DNA reads as TGTGCCAGCAGTGCGCCGCCGGGACTAGCGGAGGGGTGGGATACGCAGTATTTT. Translation gives CASSAPPGLAEGWDTQYF. This chain links TRBV6-4 with TRBJ2-3; TRBD2 matches 11 bases. The CDR3 has 18 residues. The V gene end was trimmed by 4 bases and the J gene end by 6 bases; junction bases not matched to a gene: 15. The germline CDR1 and CDR2 sequences are MRHNA and SNTAGT.

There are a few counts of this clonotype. CDR3 loop: CASNPTGTSIEQFF. DNA for the CDR3: TGTGCCAGCAACCCAACGGGGACTAGCATTGAGCAGTTCTTC. This rearrangement joins TRBV7-8 to TRBJ2-1, with 9 bases that match TRBD2. V lost 7 bases and J lost 9; bases outside the gene matches: 10. Germline CDR1 SGHVS, CDR2 FQNEAQ. CDR3 size: 14 residues.

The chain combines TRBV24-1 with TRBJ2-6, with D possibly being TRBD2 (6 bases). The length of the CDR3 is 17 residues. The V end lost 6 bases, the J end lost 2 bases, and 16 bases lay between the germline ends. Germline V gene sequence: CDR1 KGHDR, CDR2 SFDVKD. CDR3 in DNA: TGTGCCACCAGTACCAAGGGTTGGGGGGCTGGGGCCAACGTCCTGACTTTC. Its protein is CATSTKGWGAGANVLTF.

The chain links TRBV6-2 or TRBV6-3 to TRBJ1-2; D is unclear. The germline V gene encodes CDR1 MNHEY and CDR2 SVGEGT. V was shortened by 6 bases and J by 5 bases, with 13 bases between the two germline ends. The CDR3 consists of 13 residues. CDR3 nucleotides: TGTGCCAGCAGCCCCACACGGGATTATGGCTACACCTTC. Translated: CASSPTRDYGYTF.

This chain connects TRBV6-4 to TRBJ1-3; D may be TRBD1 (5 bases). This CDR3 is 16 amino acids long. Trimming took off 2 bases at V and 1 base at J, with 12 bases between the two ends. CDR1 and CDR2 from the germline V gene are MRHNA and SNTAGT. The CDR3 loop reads CASSDGGRISGNTIYF. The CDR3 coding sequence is TGTGCCAGCAGTGACGGGGGACGGATATCTGGAAACACCATATATTTT.

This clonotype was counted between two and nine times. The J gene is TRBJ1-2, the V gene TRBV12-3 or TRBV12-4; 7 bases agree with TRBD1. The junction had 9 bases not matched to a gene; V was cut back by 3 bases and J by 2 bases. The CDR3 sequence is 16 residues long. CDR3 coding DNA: TGTGCCAGCAGTTTGTCGGGGACAGAGATAAACTATGGCTACACCTTC. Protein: CASSLSGTEINYGYTF.

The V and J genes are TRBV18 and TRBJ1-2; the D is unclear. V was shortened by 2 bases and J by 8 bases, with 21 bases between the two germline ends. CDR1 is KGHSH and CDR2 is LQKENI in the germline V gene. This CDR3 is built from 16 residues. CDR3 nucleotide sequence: TGTGCCAGCTCACCAAATCCTCATCGAGGGTATAACGGCTACACCTTC. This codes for CASSPNPHRGYNGYTF.